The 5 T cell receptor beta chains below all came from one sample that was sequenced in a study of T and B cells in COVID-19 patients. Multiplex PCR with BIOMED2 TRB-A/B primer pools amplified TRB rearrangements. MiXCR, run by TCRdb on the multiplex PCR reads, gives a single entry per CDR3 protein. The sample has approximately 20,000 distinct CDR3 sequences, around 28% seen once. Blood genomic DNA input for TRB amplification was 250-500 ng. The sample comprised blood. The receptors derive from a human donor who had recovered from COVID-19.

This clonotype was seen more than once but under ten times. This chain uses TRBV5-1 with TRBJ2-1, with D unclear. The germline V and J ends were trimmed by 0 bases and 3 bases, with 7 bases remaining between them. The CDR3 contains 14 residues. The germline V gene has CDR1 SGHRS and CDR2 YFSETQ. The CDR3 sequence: CASSLGMNYNEQFF. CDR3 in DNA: TGCGCCAGCAGCTTGGGCATGAACTACAATGAGCAGTTCTTC.

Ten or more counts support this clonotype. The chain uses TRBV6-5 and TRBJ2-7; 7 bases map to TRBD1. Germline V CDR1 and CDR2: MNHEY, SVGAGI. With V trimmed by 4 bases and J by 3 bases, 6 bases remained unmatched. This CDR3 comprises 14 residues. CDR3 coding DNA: TGTGCCAGCAGTTCCTGGGACAGACGCTACGAGCAGTACTTC. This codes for CASSSWDRRYEQYF.

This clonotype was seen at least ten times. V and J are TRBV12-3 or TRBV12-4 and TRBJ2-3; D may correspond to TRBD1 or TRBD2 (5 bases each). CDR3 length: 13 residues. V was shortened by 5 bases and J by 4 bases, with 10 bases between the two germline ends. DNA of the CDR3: TGTGCCAGCAGTGAGGGGAGCTCAGATACGCAGTATTTT. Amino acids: CASSEGSSDTQYF.

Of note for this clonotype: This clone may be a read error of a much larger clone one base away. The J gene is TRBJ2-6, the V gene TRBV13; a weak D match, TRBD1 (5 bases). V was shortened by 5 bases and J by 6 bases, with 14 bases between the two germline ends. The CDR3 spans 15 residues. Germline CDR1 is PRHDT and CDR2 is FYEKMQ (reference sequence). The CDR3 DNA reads TGTGCCAGCAGCATCGACAGTTTTGAGGCCAACGTCCTGACTTTC. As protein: CASSIDSFEANVLTF.

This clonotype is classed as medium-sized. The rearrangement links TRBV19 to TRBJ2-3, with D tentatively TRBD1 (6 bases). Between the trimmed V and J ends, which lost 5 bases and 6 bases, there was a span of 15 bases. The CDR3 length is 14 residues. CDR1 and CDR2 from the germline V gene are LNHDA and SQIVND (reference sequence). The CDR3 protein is CASSYIQGSDTQYF. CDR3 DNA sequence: TGTGCCAGTAGTTATATACAGGGCTCCGATACGCAGTATTTT.